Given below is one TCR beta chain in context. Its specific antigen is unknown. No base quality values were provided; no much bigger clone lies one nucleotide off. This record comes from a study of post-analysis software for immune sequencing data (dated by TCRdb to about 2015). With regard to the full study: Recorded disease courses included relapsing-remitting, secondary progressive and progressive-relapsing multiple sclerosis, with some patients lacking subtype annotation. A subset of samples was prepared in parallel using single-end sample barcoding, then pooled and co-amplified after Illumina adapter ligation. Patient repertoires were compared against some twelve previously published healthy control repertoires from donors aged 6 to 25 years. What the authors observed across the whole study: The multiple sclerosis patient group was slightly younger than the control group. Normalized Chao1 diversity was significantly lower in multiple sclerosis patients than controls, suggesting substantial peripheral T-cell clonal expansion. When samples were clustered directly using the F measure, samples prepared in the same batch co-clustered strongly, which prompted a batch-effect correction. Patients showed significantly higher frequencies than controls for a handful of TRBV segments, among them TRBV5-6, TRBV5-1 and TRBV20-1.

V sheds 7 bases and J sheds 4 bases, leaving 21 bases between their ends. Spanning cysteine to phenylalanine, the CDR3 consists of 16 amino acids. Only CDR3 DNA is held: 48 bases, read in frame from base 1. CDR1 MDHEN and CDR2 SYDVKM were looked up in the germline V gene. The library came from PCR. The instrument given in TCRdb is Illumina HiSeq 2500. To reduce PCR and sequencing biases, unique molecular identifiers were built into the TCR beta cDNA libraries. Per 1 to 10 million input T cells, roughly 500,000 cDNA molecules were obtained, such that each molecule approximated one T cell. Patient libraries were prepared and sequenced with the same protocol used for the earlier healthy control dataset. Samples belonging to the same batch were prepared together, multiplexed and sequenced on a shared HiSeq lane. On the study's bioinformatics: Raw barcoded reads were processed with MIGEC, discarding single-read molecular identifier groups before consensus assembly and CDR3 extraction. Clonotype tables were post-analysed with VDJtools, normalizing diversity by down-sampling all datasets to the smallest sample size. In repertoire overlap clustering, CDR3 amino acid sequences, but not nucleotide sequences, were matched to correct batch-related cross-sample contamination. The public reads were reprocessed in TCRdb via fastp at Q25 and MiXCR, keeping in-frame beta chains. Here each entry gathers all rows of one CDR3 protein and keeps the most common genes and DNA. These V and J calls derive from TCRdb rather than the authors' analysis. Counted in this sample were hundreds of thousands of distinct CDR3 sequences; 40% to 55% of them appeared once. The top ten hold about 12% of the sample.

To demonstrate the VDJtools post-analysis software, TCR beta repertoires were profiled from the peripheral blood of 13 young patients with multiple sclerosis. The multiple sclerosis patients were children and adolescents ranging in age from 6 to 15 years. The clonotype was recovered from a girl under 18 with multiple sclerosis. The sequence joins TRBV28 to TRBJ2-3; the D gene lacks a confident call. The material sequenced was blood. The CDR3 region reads CASTERSIRGADTQYF. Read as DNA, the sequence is TGTGCCAGCACCGAAAGAAGTATACGAGGAGCAGATACGCAGTATTTT.